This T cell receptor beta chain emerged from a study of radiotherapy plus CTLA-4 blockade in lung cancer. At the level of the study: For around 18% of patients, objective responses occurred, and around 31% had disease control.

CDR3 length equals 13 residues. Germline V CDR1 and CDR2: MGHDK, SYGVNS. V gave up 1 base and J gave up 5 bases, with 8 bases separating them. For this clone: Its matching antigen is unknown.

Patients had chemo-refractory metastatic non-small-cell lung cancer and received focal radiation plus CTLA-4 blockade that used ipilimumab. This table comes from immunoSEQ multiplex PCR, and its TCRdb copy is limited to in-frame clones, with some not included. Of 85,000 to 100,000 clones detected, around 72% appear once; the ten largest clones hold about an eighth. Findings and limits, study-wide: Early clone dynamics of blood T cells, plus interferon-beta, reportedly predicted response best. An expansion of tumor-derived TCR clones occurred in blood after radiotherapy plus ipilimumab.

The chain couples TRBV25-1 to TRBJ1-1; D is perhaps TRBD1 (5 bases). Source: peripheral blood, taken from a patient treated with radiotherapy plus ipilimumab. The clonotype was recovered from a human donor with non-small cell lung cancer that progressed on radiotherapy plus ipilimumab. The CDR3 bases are TGTGCCAGCAGTGAATTCCAGGGTACTGAAGCTTTCTTT. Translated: CASSEFQGTEAFF.